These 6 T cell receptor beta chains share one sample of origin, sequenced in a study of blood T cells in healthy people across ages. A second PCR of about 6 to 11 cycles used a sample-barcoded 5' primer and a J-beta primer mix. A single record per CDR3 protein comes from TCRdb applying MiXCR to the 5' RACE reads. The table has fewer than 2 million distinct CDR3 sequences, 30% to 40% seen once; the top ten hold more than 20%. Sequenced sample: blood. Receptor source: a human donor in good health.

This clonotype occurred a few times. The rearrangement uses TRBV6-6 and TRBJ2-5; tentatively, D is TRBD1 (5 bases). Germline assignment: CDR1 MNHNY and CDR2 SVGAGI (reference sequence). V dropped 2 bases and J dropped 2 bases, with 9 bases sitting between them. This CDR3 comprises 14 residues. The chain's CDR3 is CASSYKGLQETQYF. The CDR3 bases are TGTGCCAGCAGTTACAAGGGGCTTCAAGAGACCCAGTACTTC.

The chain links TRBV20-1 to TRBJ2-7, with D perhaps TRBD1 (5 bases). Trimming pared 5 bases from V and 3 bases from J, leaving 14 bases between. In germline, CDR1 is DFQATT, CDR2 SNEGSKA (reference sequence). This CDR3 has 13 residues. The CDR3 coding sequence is TGCAGTGCTGCCGGAGACAGCTACTACGAGCAGTACTTC. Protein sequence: CSAAGDSYYEQYF.

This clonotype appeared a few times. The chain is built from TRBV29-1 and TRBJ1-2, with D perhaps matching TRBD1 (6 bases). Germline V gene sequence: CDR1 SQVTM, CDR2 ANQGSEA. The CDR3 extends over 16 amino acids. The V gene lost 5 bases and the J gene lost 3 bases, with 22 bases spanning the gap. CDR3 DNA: TGCAGCGTTATACGGAGGGGGGGTGAGGGGGACTATGGCTACACCTTC. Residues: CSVIRRGGEGDYGYTF.

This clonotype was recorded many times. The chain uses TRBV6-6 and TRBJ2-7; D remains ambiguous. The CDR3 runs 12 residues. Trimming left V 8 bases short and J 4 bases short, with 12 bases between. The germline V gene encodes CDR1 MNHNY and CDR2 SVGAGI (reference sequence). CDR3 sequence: CASGPSFYEQYF. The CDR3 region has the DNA TGTGCCAGCGGACCGTCCTTTTACGAGCAGTACTTC.

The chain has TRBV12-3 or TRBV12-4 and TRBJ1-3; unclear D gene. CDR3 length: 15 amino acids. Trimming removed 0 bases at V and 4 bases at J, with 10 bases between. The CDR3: CASSLAAGLGNTIYF. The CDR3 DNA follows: TGTGCCAGCAGTTTAGCGGCAGGACTAGGAAACACCATATATTTT.

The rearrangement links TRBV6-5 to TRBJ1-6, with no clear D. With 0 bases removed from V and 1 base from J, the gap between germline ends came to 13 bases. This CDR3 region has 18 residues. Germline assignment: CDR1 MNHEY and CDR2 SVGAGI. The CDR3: CASSYSSGSGSYNSPLHF. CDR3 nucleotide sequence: TGTGCCAGCAGTTACTCGAGCGGATCGGGGTCCTATAATTCACCCCTCCACTTT.